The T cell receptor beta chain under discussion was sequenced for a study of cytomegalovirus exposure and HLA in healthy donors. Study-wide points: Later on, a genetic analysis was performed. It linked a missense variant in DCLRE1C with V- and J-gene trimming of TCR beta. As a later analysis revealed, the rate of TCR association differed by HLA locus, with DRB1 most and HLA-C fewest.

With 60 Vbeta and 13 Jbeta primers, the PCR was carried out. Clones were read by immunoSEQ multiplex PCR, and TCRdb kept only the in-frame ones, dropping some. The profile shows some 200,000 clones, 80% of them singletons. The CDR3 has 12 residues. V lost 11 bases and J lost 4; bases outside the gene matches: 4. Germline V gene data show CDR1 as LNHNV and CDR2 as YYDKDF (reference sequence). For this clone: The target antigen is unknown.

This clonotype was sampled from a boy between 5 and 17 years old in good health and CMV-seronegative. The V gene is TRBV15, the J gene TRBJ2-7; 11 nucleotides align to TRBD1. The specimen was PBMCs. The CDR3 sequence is CAAGTGGYEQYF. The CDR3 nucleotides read TGTGCCGCCGGGACAGGGGGGTACGAGCAGTACTTC.